Shown below are 5 T cell receptor beta chains from a single sample sequenced in a study of Ad26.COV2.S vaccination and SARS-CoV-2 variants. The sample's treatment: 15 to 20 received Ad26.COV2.S at low or high dose, single or two shots; about 5 received placebo; per-sample allocation not given. The study sampled participants on day 63 after the first vaccine or placebo injection. The protocol was immunoSEQ multiplex PCR, while the TCRdb copy is restricted to in-frame clones and leaves out a portion. The sample consists of hundreds of thousands of clones, roughly 90% of them appearing once. The sample here was peripheral blood, taken in a trial of Ad26.COV2.S vaccine versus placebo. These receptors were collected from a person aged 18 to 59 who received the Ad26.COV2.S COVID-19 vaccine or a placebo.

The V call is TRBV12-3 or TRBV12-4, the J call TRBJ2-2; TRBD1 agrees at 9 bases. This CDR3 contains 12 residues. The V segment lost 10 bases and the J segment 10 bases; nucleotides outside the gene matches: 7. DNA for the CDR3: TGTGCCATGGGGGACAGGGCGGCGGAGCTGTTTTTT. It translates to CAMGDRAAELFF.

This clone was observed once. The V and J genes are TRBV7-2 and TRBJ2-1; no clear D gene. There are 15 residues in the CDR3. CDR1 is SGHTA and CDR2 is FQGNSA in the germline V gene. V was trimmed by 5 bases and J by 1 base, leaving 12 bases between them. The CDR3 coding sequence is TGTGCCAGCAGCCGCCCGGGTCCTTCCTACAATGAGCAGTTCTTC. The encoded protein is CASSRPGPSYNEQFF.

The J gene is TRBJ1-4, the V gene TRBV15; D remains ambiguous. CDR1 LNHNV and CDR2 YYDKDF come from the germline V gene (reference sequence). Trimming removed 0 bases from V and 7 bases from J, with 15 bases in between. This CDR3 region has 16 residues. The CDR3 DNA reads TGTGCCACCAGCAGAGATAGGGCCCTCGGGATTGAAAAACTGTTTTTT. Amino acid sequence: CATSRDRALGIEKLFF.

The chain recombines TRBV20-1 with TRBJ1-3, with 8 bases lining up with TRBD1. J lost 7 bases, V lost 3 bases, and 14 bases had no gene match. This CDR3 is 16 amino acids long. Germline-derived CDR1 and CDR2 are DFQATT and SNEGSKA (reference sequence). For the CDR3, the DNA is TGCAGTGCTAGTGGACCGGGACAGGTGTCATCTAACACCATATATTTT. Translated: CSASGPGQVSSNTIYF.

The chain carries TRBV30 and TRBJ2-6; no definite D call. This CDR3 contains 16 residues. Trimming cost V 1 base and J 1 base, with 11 bases left between them. Germline V gene lookup returns CDR1 GTSNPN and CDR2 SVGIG (reference sequence). In DNA, the CDR3 is TGTGCCTGGAGTGGGCACAGAGGATCTGGGGCCAACGTCCTGACTTTC. Protein sequence: CAWSGHRGSGANVLTF.